A selection of T cell receptor beta chains follows, all from one sample in a study of CD4 T cells in relation to SARS-CoV-2 and coronaviruses. Their antigens are not known. Repertoires were generated with immunoSEQ multiplex PCR, while TCRdb's copy carries only in-frame clones and drops some. The sample has some 14,000 clones, around four fifths seen once. Specimen: CD4+ T cells from PBMCs, cultured in vitro. The receptors were sampled from a human donor in good health. Both conserved end residues are part of each CDR3. A D gene is named only where the DNA matches it firmly. Clone size appears in some rows only: once, few, many, or a class for an expanded clone.

abundance	v_gene	d_gene	j_gene	CDR3aa	CDR3nt
-	TRBV25-1	TRBD2	TRBJ2-1	CASSESSSGSNEQFF	TGTGCCAGCAGTGAATCTTCTAGCGGGAGCAATGAGCAGTTCTTC
-	TRBV7-9	TRBD1	TRBJ1-5	CASGGRGHQPQHF	TGTGCCAGCGGGGGGAGGGGGCATCAGCCCCAGCATTTT
-	TRBV28	TRBD2	TRBJ2-5	CASRIISGARETQYF	TGTGCCAGCAGGATTATTAGCGGGGCCAGGGAGACCCAGTACTTC
-	TRBV5-1	TRBD2	TRBJ2-7	CASSLSSSGQKGEQYF	TGCGCCAGCAGCTTGTCGTCTAGCGGTCAGAAGGGGGAGCAGTACTTC
-	TRBV25-1	TRBD1	TRBJ2-2	CASAVGGVNAGELFF	TGTGCCAGCGCGGTAGGGGGCGTAAACGCCGGGGAGCTGTTTTTT
-	TRBV18	-	TRBJ1-4	CASSPGNEKLFF	TGTGCCAGCTCACCGGGTAATGAAAAACTGTTTTTT
-	TRBV7-2	-	TRBJ2-1	CASSLAPGLGNEQFF	TGTGCCAGCAGCTTAGCGCCGGGTCTGGGCAATGAGCAGTTCTTC
-	TRBV7-3	-	TRBJ2-1	CASSAPTTDEQFF	TGTGCCAGCAGCGCCCCCACTACAGATGAGCAGTTCTTC
-	TRBV11-2	-	TRBJ2-1	CASSRGHEQFF	TGTGCCAGCAGCCGCGGGCATGAGCAGTTCTTC
-	TRBV6-5	TRBD1	TRBJ1-1	CASSFQGAMAEAFF	TGTGCCAGCAGTTTCCAGGGGGCGATGGCTGAAGCTTTCTTT
few	TRBV7-9	-	TRBJ2-2	CASSLSAGELFF	TGTGCCAGCAGCTTGTCTGCCGGGGAGCTGTTTTTT
few	TRBV5-1	TRBD2	TRBJ2-2	CASSLRTSGRPNTGELFF	TGCGCCAGCAGCTTGAGGACTAGCGGGAGGCCTAACACCGGGGAGCTGTTTTTT
-	TRBV20-1	-	TRBJ1-1	CSASLGDTEAFF	TGCAGTGCTAGTTTGGGAGACACTGAAGCTTTCTTT
-	TRBV9	TRBD2	TRBJ2-7	CASSPGLAGVEEQYF	TGTGCCAGCAGCCCCGGACTAGCGGGAGTCGAGGAGCAGTACTTC
-	TRBV7-3	TRBD2	TRBJ2-3	CASSSPSSGRVKGFADTQYF	TGTGCCAGCAGCTCCCCCTCAAGCGGGAGGGTTAAAGGGTTCGCAGATACGCAGTATTTT
-	TRBV15	TRBD2	TRBJ2-7	CATSKETGLAVPYEQYF	TGTGCCACCAGCAAAGAAACGGGACTAGCGGTTCCCTACGAGCAGTACTTC
-	TRBV3-1/TRBV3-2	TRBD1	TRBJ1-3	CASSQGAGGRNTIYF	TGTGCCAGCAGCCAAGGGGCAGGGGGTAGAAACACCATATATTTT
-	TRBV5-1	-	TRBJ2-3	CASSLATSSTDTQYF	TGCGCCAGCAGCTTGGCGACTTCTAGCACAGATACGCAGTATTTT
-	TRBV6-5	-	TRBJ2-5	CASRTQETQYF	TGTGCCAGCAGGACACAAGAGACCCAGTACTTC
once	TRBV5-5	-	TRBJ2-3	CASSLYLGADTQYF	TGTGCCAGCAGCTTGTATCTGGGGGCAGATACGCAGTATTTT
-	TRBV30	TRBD2	TRBJ2-1	CAWTIAGAVLVEQFF	TGTGCCTGGACAATAGCGGGAGCTGTTTTGGTTGAGCAGTTCTTC
-	TRBV21-1	-	TRBJ1-2	CASSAHRGLTGNNYGYTF	TGTGCCAGCAGCGCCCATCGGGGGCTAACAGGGAATAACTATGGCTACACCTTC